The 2 T cell receptor beta chains below all came from one sample that was sequenced in a study of identifying expanded T cells in peripheral blood. Using immunoSEQ multiplex PCR, the repertoire was profiled, and TCRdb retains in-frame clones only, with some absent. Here the sample spans about 110,000 clones, roughly 89% being singletons. Sequencing input: blood. All receptors derive from a person aged 18 to 70 in good health.

The chain recombines TRBV9 with TRBJ2-4; a possible D gene is TRBD2 (6 bases). This CDR3 spans 16 amino acids. The germline V gene encodes CDR1 SGDLS and CDR2 YYNGEE. Deletions cut 7 bases from V and 7 bases from J, with 24 bases between. CDR3 nucleotides: TGTGCCAGCGCGCCGGGGGTAGGGGCGGTGGAGAACATTCAGTACTTC. It specifies CASAPGVGAVENIQYF.

The CDR3 region has the DNA TGTGCCATCAGTGAGTCGGGACAGGGATCGTCCGGAAACACCATATATTTT. Protein product: CAISESGQGSSGNTIYF. The chain carries TRBV10-3 and TRBJ1-3, with 9 bases aligning to TRBD1. Germline V gene data show CDR1 as ENHRY and CDR2 as SYGVKD. J lost 4 bases, V lost 0 bases, and 7 bases had no gene match. The length of the CDR3 is 17 residues.